Listed below are T cell receptor beta chains from one sample, sequenced in a study of cytomegalovirus exposure and HLA in healthy donors. TCRdb keeps only in-frame clones here, not all; method: immunoSEQ multiplex PCR. The data show approximately 110,000 clones, with roughly 68% seen just once and roughly 2.2% held by the top ten. Sequenced material: PBMCs. These receptors all stem from a woman aged 25 to 39 in good health and CMV-seronegative. CDR3s include the opening cysteine and the closing phenylalanine or tryptophan. Fields, in order: CDR3 length, clone size, V gene, J gene, D gene, CDR3 DNA, CDR3 protein. A D gene is named only where the DNA matches it firmly. Clone size is not always given. Where it is, it says once, few, many or a class for expanded clones.

>15|-|TRBV5-1|TRBJ1-1|TRBD1
TGCGCCAGCAGCCCTCCGGGACAGGGTTACACTGAAGCTTTCTTT
CASSPPGQGYTEAFF
>13|once|TRBV10-3|TRBJ2-7|-
TGTGCCATCAGTGAAGGGGTCGGATCCGAGCAGTACTTC
CAISEGVGSEQYF
>16|-|TRBV5-1|TRBJ2-2|-
TGCGCCAGCAGCGTGGGGTACGGGGGGAACACCGGGGAGCTGTTTTTT
CASSVGYGGNTGELFF
>16|-|TRBV27|TRBJ2-7|TRBD2
TGTGCCAGCAGTTTAGGGTCGGCTAGCGGGAGCTACGAGCAGTACTTC
CASSLGSASGSYEQYF
>13|-|TRBV11-2|TRBJ2-7|-
TGTGCCAGCAGCCTGTTAAACAGCTACGAGCAGTACTTC
CASSLLNSYEQYF
>15|-|TRBV9|TRBJ2-1|-
TGTGCCAGCAGCGTAGCTACGGGACAATACAATGAGCAGTTCTTC
CASSVATGQYNEQFF
>13|once|TRBV7-9|TRBJ1-1|-
TGTGCCAGCAGCTGGCAGGGGCTCACTGAAGCTTTCTTT
CASSWQGLTEAFF
>16|few|TRBV2|TRBJ2-3|TRBD2
TGTGCCAGCAACCGGAATGCGGGAGGGAGCACAGATACGCAGTATTTT
CASNRNAGGSTDTQYF
>16|-|TRBV19|TRBJ2-7|TRBD2
TGTGCCAGTAGTACCACCGGAGCGGGAGTCTTATACGAGCAGTACTTC
CASSTTGAGVLYEQYF
>16|-|TRBV5-4|TRBJ2-3|TRBD2
TGTGCCAGCAGCTTGGCACTAGCGGGTAGCACAGATACGCAGTATTTT
CASSLALAGSTDTQYF
>12|few|TRBV5-1|TRBJ2-7|-
TGCGCCAGCAGCCGAACCGACAGGGAGCAGTACTTC
CASSRTDREQYF
>15|few|TRBV11-2|TRBJ2-7|-
TGTGCCAGCAGCTTAGTTCATCGGGGGAGCTACGAGCAGTACTTC
CASSLVHRGSYEQYF
>15|-|TRBV6-1|TRBJ1-2|-
TGTGCCAGCAGTGCTCTTGGGCAAATCTACTATGGCTACACCTTC
CASSALGQIYYGYTF
>15|few|TRBV4-1|TRBJ2-1|-
TGCGCCAGCAGCCAAGAGGGGGCCTCCTACAATGAGCAGTTCTTC
CASSQEGASYNEQFF
>18|few|TRBV18|TRBJ1-3|-
TGTGCCAGCTCACCAACCCCCACTACAGGGTCCTCTGGAAACACCATATATTTT
CASSPTPTTGSSGNTIYF
>13|few|TRBV4-3|TRBJ2-7|-
TGCGCCAGCAGCCCAACCAGGGGCTACGAGCAGTACTTC
CASSPTRGYEQYF
>16|-|TRBV29-1|TRBJ1-4|-
TGCAGCGGGAGAGGGACGGCTAAAGGGGGAAATGAAAAACTGTTTTTT
CSGRGTAKGGNEKLFF
>13|-|TRBV5-8|TRBJ2-1|TRBD2
TGTGCCAGCCGGGACTATGGGTTTAATGAGCAGTTCTTC
CASRDYGFNEQFF
>20|-|TRBV9|TRBJ2-3|TRBD2
TGTGCCAGCAGCGGGACGACCGGGACTAGCGGGAGACGACTCGGGGATACGCAGTATTTT
CASSGTTGTSGRRLGDTQYF
>14|-|TRBV10-3|TRBJ1-4|TRBD1
TGTGCCATCAGTGGGGGACAGGGTGACGAAAAACTGTTTTTT
CAISGGQGDEKLFF
>13|once|TRBV14|TRBJ1-2|-
TGTGCCAGCAGCCCCAGCGTTAACTATGGCTACACCTTC
CASSPSVNYGYTF
>11|-|TRBV20-1|TRBJ2-2|-
TGCAGTGTGGCAGGGATCGGGGAGCTGTTTTTT
CSVAGIGELFF
>16|once|TRBV27|TRBJ2-2|TRBD1
TGTGCCAGCAGCCGCCGGGACAGGATGATTCACGGGGAGCTGTTTTTT
CASSRRDRMIHGELFF
>13|-|TRBV28|TRBJ2-5|-
TGTGCCAGCGTTTTGGGCCAGCAAGAGACCCAGTACTTC
CASVLGQQETQYF
>13|few|TRBV5-5|TRBJ2-7|-
TGTGCCAGCAGCTCCAGGCAGTCCTACGAGCAGTACTTC
CASSSRQSYEQYF
>16|-|TRBV19|TRBJ2-5|-
TGTGCCAGTTACCATCATCTGACGGAGTACCAAGAGACCCAGTACTTC
CASYHHLTEYQETQYF
>15|few|TRBV25-1|TRBJ2-6|-
TGTGCCAGCAGTGAAAGGGGCTCTGGGGCCAACGTCCTGACTTTC
CASSERGSGANVLTF
>13|-|TRBV9|TRBJ2-2|TRBD1
TGTGCCACAAGACAGGGGTCCACCGGGGAGCTGTTTTTT
CATRQGSTGELFF
>11|-|TRBV2|TRBJ2-1|-
TGTGCCAGCAAGGCGGAGGGTGAGCAGTTCTTC
CASKAEGEQFF
>15|-|TRBV7-2|TRBJ1-1|-
TGTGCCAGCAGCTCCCGGGGAGGGCAGACCACTGAAGCTTTCTTT
CASSSRGGQTTEAFF
>19|-|TRBV10-1|TRBJ1-3|-
TGCGCCAGCAGTGAGATTAAGGGGGGGCGGGGCCTAACTGGAAACACCATATATTTT
CASSEIKGGRGLTGNTIYF
>17|once|TRBV18|TRBJ1-1|-
TGTGCCAGCTCACCGGGGGCCGTCAGGGACATGAACACTGAAGCTTTCTTT
CASSPGAVRDMNTEAFF
>15|-|TRBV4-1|TRBJ2-7|-
TGCGCCAGCAGCCAAGATGTCGGGAGCTCCTACGAGCAGTACTTC
CASSQDVGSSYEQYF
>13|-|TRBV13|TRBJ1-5|TRBD1
TGTGCCAGCAGCCTACAGGGGGATCAGCCCCAGCATTTT
CASSLQGDQPQHF
>15|-|TRBV6-1|TRBJ2-1|TRBD2
TGTGCCAGCAGTGACAGGACTAGCGGGAGCGATGAGCAGTTCTTC
CASSDRTSGSDEQFF
>18|-|TRBV7-6|TRBJ2-4|TRBD2
TGTGCCAGCAGCCGGGGGAGGGGAGGTGGGGTAGCCAAAAACATTCAGTACTTC
CASSRGRGGGVAKNIQYF
>14|few|TRBV29-1|TRBJ1-1|TRBD1
TGCAGCGTTGGGACAGGACTAAAGAACACTGAAGCTTTCTTT
CSVGTGLKNTEAFF
>15|-|TRBV7-9|TRBJ1-1|TRBD1
TGTGCCAGCACCCTCCGGACAGGGAGTGGCACTGAAGCTTTCTTT
CASTLRTGSGTEAFF
>15|-|TRBV7-6|TRBJ2-2|-
TGTGCCAGCAGCCTCGGTGCGCAGAACACCGGGGAGCTGTTTTTT
CASSLGAQNTGELFF
>17|-|TRBV28|TRBJ2-1|-
TGTGCCAGCAGTTCTACGGACGGGGTGGGGGGTTTGAATGAGCAGTTCTTC
CASSSTDGVGGLNEQFF
>19|-|TRBV14|TRBJ2-4|TRBD2
TGTGCCAGCAGCCAAGCCCCTACTAGCGGCCCAATAGCCAAAAACATTCAGTACTTC
CASSQAPTSGPIAKNIQYF
>16|-|TRBV4-3|TRBJ1-4|TRBD1
TGCGCCAGCAGCCAAGATGGCTGGACAGGGAACGAAAAACTGTTTTTT
CASSQDGWTGNEKLFF
>19|-|TRBV13|TRBJ2-1|TRBD2
TGTGCCAGCAGCTTAGTGGCTAGCGGGAGGGCCGGAGGTTTAAATGAGCAGTTCTTC
CASSLVASGRAGGLNEQFF
>14|-|TRBV11-1|TRBJ1-1|-
TGTGCCAGCAGCTTAGTAGGGAGAGACACTGAAGCTTTCTTT
CASSLVGRDTEAFF
>13|-|TRBV2|TRBJ2-7|TRBD1
TGTGCCAGCAGAGGACAGGGGCCCTACGAGCAGTACTTC
CASRGQGPYEQYF
>14|-|TRBV6-1|TRBJ2-7|TRBD1
TGTGCCAGCAGTCCCGACAGGGGGCGGCACGAGCAGTACTTC
CASSPDRGRHEQYF
>13|-|TRBV18|TRBJ2-4|TRBD1
TGTGCCAGCTCACTACAGGGGGCGGACATTCAGTACTTC
CASSLQGADIQYF
>17|-|TRBV5-1|TRBJ1-1|TRBD1
TGCGCCAGCAGCTTGGTCTTTCCAGGGGGCGAACCCACTGAAGCTTTCTTT
CASSLVFPGGEPTEAFF
>16|-|TRBV4-1|TRBJ2-3|-
TGCGCCAGCAGCCAAGATGAAAGCGTGAGCACAGATACGCAGTATTTT
CASSQDESVSTDTQYF